This T cell receptor (beta chain) appears in the sequencing data of a study of beta chain features in type 1 diabetes. Every isolated RNA sample was fully reverse transcribed, so sequencing captured expressed TCRB transcripts. Measured with immunoSEQ multiplex PCR; TCRdb has only the in-frame clones, and not every one. This table has almost 350,000 clones, roughly 8% appearing once. Sorting of CD4+ naive, central memory, regulatory and stem cell-like memory cells was performed via CD45RO/CCR7/CD25/CD127/CD95/CD27. Each sorted fraction was over 98% pure. There are 15 residues in the CDR3. Germline V gene data show CDR1 as MNHNY and CDR2 as SVGAGI (reference sequence). V was trimmed by 2 bases and J by 3 bases, leaving 14 bases between them.

The sequencing sample was made of central memory CD4+ T cells from blood. V gene TRBV6-6 combines with J gene TRBJ2-7, with D possibly matching TRBD2 (6 bases). This TCR came from a woman younger than 30 in good health. CDR3 in amino acids: CASSYKGGSGYEQYF. CDR3 in DNA: TGTGCCAGCAGTTACAAGGGAGGATCTGGCTACGAGCAGTACTTC.